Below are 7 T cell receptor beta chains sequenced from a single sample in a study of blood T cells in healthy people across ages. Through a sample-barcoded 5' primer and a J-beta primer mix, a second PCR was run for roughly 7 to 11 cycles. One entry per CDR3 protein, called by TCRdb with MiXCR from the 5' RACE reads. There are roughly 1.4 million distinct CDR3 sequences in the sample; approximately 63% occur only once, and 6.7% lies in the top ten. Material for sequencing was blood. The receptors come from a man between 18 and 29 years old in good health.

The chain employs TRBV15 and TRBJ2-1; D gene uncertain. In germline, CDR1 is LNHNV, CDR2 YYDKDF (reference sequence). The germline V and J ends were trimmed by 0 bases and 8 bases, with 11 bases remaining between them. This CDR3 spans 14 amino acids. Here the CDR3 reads CATSRDGLVHEQFF. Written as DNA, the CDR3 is TGTGCCACCAGCAGAGATGGGCTAGTTCATGAGCAGTTCTTC.

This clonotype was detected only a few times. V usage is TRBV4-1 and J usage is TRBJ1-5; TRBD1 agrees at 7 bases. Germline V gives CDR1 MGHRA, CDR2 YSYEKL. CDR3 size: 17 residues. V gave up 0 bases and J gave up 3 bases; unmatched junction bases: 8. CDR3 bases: TGCGCCAGCAGCCAAGATCTCGGGGACAGTCACAATCAGCCCCAGCATTTT. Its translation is CASSQDLGDSHNQPQHF.

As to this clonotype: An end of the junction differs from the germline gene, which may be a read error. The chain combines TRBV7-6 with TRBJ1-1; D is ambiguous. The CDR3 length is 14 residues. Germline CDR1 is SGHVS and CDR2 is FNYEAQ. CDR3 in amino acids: CVSSPYSVGTEAFF. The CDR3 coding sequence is TGTGTCAGCAGCCCGTATTCAGTGGGCACTGAAGCTTTCTTT.

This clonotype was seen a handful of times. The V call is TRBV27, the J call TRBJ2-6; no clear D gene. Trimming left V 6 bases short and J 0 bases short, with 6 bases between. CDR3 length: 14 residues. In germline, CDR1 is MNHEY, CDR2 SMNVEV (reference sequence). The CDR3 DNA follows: TGTGCCAGCAGGATCGGCTCTGGGGCCAACGTCCTGACTTTC. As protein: CASRIGSGANVLTF.

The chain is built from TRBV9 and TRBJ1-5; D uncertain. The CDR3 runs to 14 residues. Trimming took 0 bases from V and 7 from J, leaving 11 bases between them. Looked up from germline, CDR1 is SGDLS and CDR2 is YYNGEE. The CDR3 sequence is CASSVGAPGQPQHF. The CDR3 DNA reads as TGTGCCAGCAGCGTAGGGGCGCCCGGGCAGCCCCAGCATTTT.

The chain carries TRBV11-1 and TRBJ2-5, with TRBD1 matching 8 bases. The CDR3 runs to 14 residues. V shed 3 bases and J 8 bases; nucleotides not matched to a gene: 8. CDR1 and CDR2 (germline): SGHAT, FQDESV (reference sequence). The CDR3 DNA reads TGTGCCAGCAGCTTGACAGGGGCCGCGATCACCCAGTACTTC. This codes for CASSLTGAAITQYF.

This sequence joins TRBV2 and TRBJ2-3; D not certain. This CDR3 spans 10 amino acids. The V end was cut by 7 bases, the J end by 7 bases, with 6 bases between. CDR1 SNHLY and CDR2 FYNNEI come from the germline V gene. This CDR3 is CASMAHTQYF. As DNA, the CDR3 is TGTGCCAGCATGGCACATACGCAGTATTTT.